The present T cell receptor (beta chain) was sequenced within a study of blood T cell repertoires in COVID-19. Study-wide context: Samples came from the United States, Italy and Spain, spanning acute and convalescent COVID-19. The analysed material was cDNA or gDNA that came from T cells, B-cell-depleted T cells, or PBMCs.

Per the original methods: Nucleated cell number was recorded as an estimate derived from reference gene primer amplification. Some clones are missing from TCRdb's copy, which holds only in-frame ones; the method was immunoSEQ multiplex PCR. Clone size and the V and J calls come from that table; the DNA yielded D and trimming. The table lists roughly 66,000 clones, around 93% of them singletons. Per the germline V gene, CDR1 is LNHDA and CDR2 is SQIVND (reference sequence). This CDR3 contains 18 residues. V shed 2 bases, J shed 0 bases, and the junction held 10 bases outside the gene matches. The clonotype was recovered from a human donor in a cohort sampled during active COVID-19. The V call is TRBV19, the J call TRBJ2-3; 8 bases line up with TRBD1. Sequences were obtained from peripheral blood. CDR3 coding DNA: TGTGCCAGTAGTATAAGGTCAGGGACAGGCCTTAGCACAGATACGCAGTATTTT. It translates to CASSIRSGTGLSTDTQYF. The variable domain in full, with the rest retrieved from reference TRBV19 and TRBJ2-3, is DGGITQSPKYLFRKEGQNVTLSCEQNLNHDAMYWYRQDPGQGLRLIYYSQIVNDFQKGDIAEGYSVSREKKESFPLTVTSAQKNPTAFYLCASSIRSGTGLSTDTQYFGPGTRLTVL.